The rows below give T cell receptor beta chains drawn from one sample of a study of Graves' ophthalmopathy and Graves' hyperthyroidism. MiXCR, run by TCRdb on the multiplex PCR reads, gives a single entry per CDR3 protein. The repertoire holds 650,000 to 900,000 distinct CDR3 sequences, with around 40% as singletons. Material: peripheral blood. The receptors were sampled from an adult man with Graves' ophthalmopathy. CDR3s leave out the opening cysteine and the closing phenylalanine or tryptophan. A D gene is named only where the DNA matches it firmly. Clone size is shown for a subset of rows, as once, few, many or a class of expanded clone.

D gene,V gene,clone size,J gene,CDR3 protein
TRBD1,TRBV10-3,.,TRBJ1-4,ASRGGTGIATNEKLF
TRBD1,TRBV20-1,few,TRBJ1-4,SARPRTGIEKLF
.,TRBV19,few,TRBJ1-2,ASSPVGEHMVSGYT
.,TRBV20-1,.,TRBJ1-2,SARIQQNYGYT
.,TRBV9,many,TRBJ2-5,ASSVEGEQETQY
.,TRBV10-1,.,TRBJ2-3,ASSVGGEADTQY
TRBD2,TRBV7-2,.,TRBJ2-7,ASSSFGGGEQY
.,TRBV7-9,few,TRBJ1-2,ASSLPTGSPSYT
.,TRBV13,many,TRBJ2-7,ASRGRGTSEQY
.,TRBV5-8,.,TRBJ2-7,ASRDLEGEQY
TRBD1,TRBV9,.,TRBJ1-1,ASSVGTGLNTEAF
.,TRBV25-1,.,TRBJ2-2,ASSESRRELF
.,TRBV29-1,.,TRBJ1-1,SYLDRLNTEAF
.,TRBV12-3/TRBV12-4,few,TRBJ1-3,ASSLDASSGNTIY
.,TRBV7-2,many,TRBJ2-7,ASSFLFDQGAYEQY
.,TRBV7-2,.,TRBJ2-2,ASSSLDTGELF
.,TRBV11-2,few,TRBJ2-2,ASSVPGYPTGELF
.,TRBV2,many,TRBJ1-4,ASSGIGTFGEKLF
TRBD1,TRBV12-3/TRBV12-4,.,TRBJ2-7,ASRQGQGAGEQY
.,TRBV12-3/TRBV12-4,few,TRBJ1-6,ASNRAAYNSPLH
.,TRBV29-1,.,TRBJ1-2,SVEGGRGYT
TRBD1,TRBV19,few,TRBJ1-5,ASSTPRQGSNQPQH